The 9 T cell receptor beta chains listed next were all sequenced from one sample in a study of CD4+ T cells in melanoma (dated by TCRdb to 2021 to 2024). Libraries were prepared through the immunoSEQ multiplex PCR assay. The clones in this table, taken by TCRdb from immuneACCESS, are in-frame only. Not every clone is retained; where verified, under half of the shortfall comes from an unresolved V gene, and the cause of the rest is unknown. Recorded for this sample are 10,000 to 13,000 clones; roughly three quarters of them occurred a single time. The top ten clonotypes cover 9.5% of the sample. What was sequenced was cells from a culture (not recorded whether cultured in vitro). All receptors come from a human donor with melanoma.

The table lists this clone with a few counts. The V gene is TRBV18, the J gene TRBJ1-4; D gene unclear. The ends were cut back, 6 bases at V and 4 bases at J, with 15 bases in the middle. The CDR3 length is 15 residues. CDR1 and CDR2 (germline): KGHSH, LQKENI. This CDR3 is CASSPMRVGNEKLFF. Here the CDR3 DNA reads TGTGCCAGCTCGCCAATGCGAGTAGGTAATGAAAAACTGTTTTTT. Full variable domain (rest looked up from reference TRBV18 and TRBJ1-4): NAGVMQNPRHLVRRRGQEARLRCSPMKGHSHVYWYRQLPEEGLKFMVYLQKENIIDESGMPKERFSAEFPKEGPSILRIQQVVRGDSAAYFCASSPMRVGNEKLFFGSGTQLSVL.

The chain links TRBV11-1 to TRBJ2-3, with TRBD2 as a possible D gene (5 bases). This CDR3 is 14 amino acids long. In germline, CDR1 is SGHAT, CDR2 FQDESV (reference sequence). V was clipped by 4 bases and J by 2 bases, with 10 bases between them. The CDR3 loop reads CASSSTGNTDTQYF. Here the CDR3 DNA reads TGTGCCAGCAGCTCGACGGGGAACACAGATACGCAGTATTTT.

The chain has TRBV5-1 and TRBJ2-3, with 8 bases matching TRBD2. The V gene end was trimmed by 0 bases and the J gene end by 2 bases; junction bases not matched to a gene: 5. Germline V gives CDR1 SGHRS, CDR2 YFSETQ. CDR3 length equals 16 residues. For the CDR3, the DNA is TGCGCCAGCAGCTTGGGGACTAGCTGGGCCACAGATACGCAGTATTTT. Translating gives CASSLGTSWATDTQYF.

The rearrangement joins TRBV6-5 to TRBJ1-2; D gene uncertain. Looked up from germline, CDR1 is MNHEY and CDR2 is SVGAGI. V lost 7 bases to trimming and J lost 4 bases, with 10 bases between them. This CDR3 has 12 residues. This CDR3 is CASKEPFYGYTF. The CDR3 DNA sequence: TGTGCCAGCAAGGAGCCGTTCTATGGCTACACCTTC.

This chain links TRBV18 with TRBJ2-5; 12 bases line up with TRBD2. CDR3 size: 15 residues. Trimming removed 3 bases from V and 4 bases from J; junction bases left unmatched: 3. Looked up from germline, CDR1 is KGHSH and CDR2 is LQKENI. The chain's CDR3 is CASSPPSGGGETQYF. DNA of the CDR3: TGTGCCAGCTCACCCCCTAGCGGGGGGGGAGAGACCCAGTACTTC.

The chain is built from TRBV27 and TRBJ1-3; 10 positions agree with TRBD1. The CDR3 has 16 residues. Germline assignment: CDR1 MNHEY and CDR2 SMNVEV (reference sequence). V lost 6 bases to trimming and J lost 4 bases; unmatched junction nucleotides: 9. The CDR3 loop is CASSLSGTGAGNTIYF. CDR3 nucleotides: TGTGCCAGCAGCCTTTCCGGGACAGGGGCCGGAAACACCATATATTTT.

There are a few counts of this clone. CDR3 sequence reads: CASSSRGGSYNSPLHF. CDR3 DNA sequence: TGTGCCAGCAGCTCGAGAGGGGGCTCCTATAATTCACCCCTCCACTTT. The chain uses TRBV7-3 and TRBJ1-6, with a weak D call TRBD1 (6 bases). The germline V gene has CDR1 SGHTA and CDR2 FQGTGA. The CDR3 runs to 16 residues. The V end was cut by 4 bases, the J end by 0 bases, with 10 bases between.

This clone is deemed large (0.1 to 1%). The genes are TRBV28 and TRBJ1-1, with D possibly TRBD1 on 6 matching bases. V lost 5 bases, J lost 10 bases, and 11 bases lay in between. CDR3 length: 11 amino acids. CDR1 is MDHEN, CDR2 SYDVKM, per germline. This CDR3 is CASSLRGRAFF. CDR3 bases: TGTGCCAGCAGTCTTCGGGGGCGAGCTTTCTTT.

This sequence joins TRBV4-1 and TRBJ1-2, with D tentatively TRBD1 (5 bases). The CDR3 sequence is 13 residues long. The germline V gene has CDR1 MGHRA and CDR2 YSYEKL. Trimming took off 2 bases at V and 8 bases at J, with 12 bases between the two ends. CDR3: CASSQTWGGGYTF. The CDR3 DNA is TGCGCCAGCAGCCAAACCTGGGGGGGAGGCTACACCTTC.